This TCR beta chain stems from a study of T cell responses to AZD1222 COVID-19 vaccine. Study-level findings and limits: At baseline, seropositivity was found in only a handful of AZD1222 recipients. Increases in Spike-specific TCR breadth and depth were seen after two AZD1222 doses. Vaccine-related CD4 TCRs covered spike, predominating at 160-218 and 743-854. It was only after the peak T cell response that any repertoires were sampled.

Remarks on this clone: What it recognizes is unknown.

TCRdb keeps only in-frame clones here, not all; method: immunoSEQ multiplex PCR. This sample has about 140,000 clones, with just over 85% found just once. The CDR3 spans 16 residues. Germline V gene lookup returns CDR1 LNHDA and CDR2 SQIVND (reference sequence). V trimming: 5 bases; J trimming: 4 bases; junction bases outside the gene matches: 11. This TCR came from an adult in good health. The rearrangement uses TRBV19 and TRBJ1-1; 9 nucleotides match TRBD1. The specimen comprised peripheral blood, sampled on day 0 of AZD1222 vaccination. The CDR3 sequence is CASSPQTGTGTTEAFF. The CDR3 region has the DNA TGTGCCAGTAGTCCTCAAACCGGGACAGGGACCACTGAAGCTTTCTTT.